One and the same sample provided the 6 T cell receptor beta chains below, sequenced in a study of CD8+ T cells in alopecia areata (dated by TCRdb to between 2017 and 2018). The treatment or condition label corresponds to: oral pan-JAK inhibitor, 5-10 mg twice daily. The library was built by means of the immunoSEQ multiplex PCR assay. To provide template for TCR sequencing, every sample had RNA extracted and reverse transcribed into cDNA. TCRdb retrieved this table from immuneACCESS and kept in-frame rearrangements only. Not all clones are present; in checked studies, unresolved V genes account for under half, and no reason is known for the remainder. This sample gives approximately 180,000 clones in total; more than 55% of them show up just once. Of the sample, approximately 1.3% falls within the top ten clones. The sample was CD4+ T cells sorted from blood, taken at week 49, from a patient treated with tofacitinib. Every receptor here comes from a human donor with alopecia areata.

The chain joins TRBV30 to TRBJ2-7; 11 positions match TRBD1. Germline V gene lookup returns CDR1 GTSNPN and CDR2 SVGIG (reference sequence). This CDR3 has 13 residues. J gave up 3 bases and V 5 bases, and 3 bases lay outside the gene matches. The CDR3: CAWGTGGFYEQYF. The DNA of the CDR3 is TGTGCCTGGGGGACAGGGGGTTTCTACGAGCAGTACTTC.

This clone was detected a few times. The chain has TRBV14 and TRBJ2-2; 9 bases are a match to TRBD1. V lost 2 bases and J lost 1; bases outside the gene matches: 2. Germline loops: CDR1 SGHDN, CDR2 FVKESK. This CDR3 contains 16 residues. CDR3: CASSQTGGLNTGELFF. The CDR3 DNA reads as TGTGCCAGCAGCCAAACAGGGGGCTTGAACACCGGGGAGCTGTTTTTT.

There are a few counts of this clone. The identical CDR3 is also encoded by other nucleotide sequences in the sample. V and J are TRBV29-1 and TRBJ2-1; 9 nucleotides match TRBD1. J was trimmed by 5 bases and V by 6 bases; bases with no gene match: 2. This CDR3 is built from 12 residues. CDR1 is SQVTM and CDR2 is ANQGSEA in the germline V gene. The chain's CDR3 is CSVGTGNNEQFF. In DNA form, the CDR3 reads TGCAGCGTAGGGACAGGGAACAATGAGCAGTTCTTC.

The CDR3 here is CSVLLGQPSSYNEQFF. CDR3 nucleotides: TGCAGCGTTCTCCTTGGACAGCCGAGCTCCTACAATGAGCAGTTCTTC. The chain links TRBV29-1 to TRBJ2-1; weak D call: TRBD1 (6 bases). This CDR3 has 16 amino acids. Germline CDR1 SQVTM, CDR2 ANQGSEA. The V end lost 5 bases, the J end lost 0 bases, and 17 bases lay between the germline ends.

DNA for the CDR3: TGTGCCAGCAGTACGGTTGTTAGCAATCAGCCCCAGCATTTT. Its translation: CASSTVVSNQPQHF. This chain joins TRBV28 and TRBJ1-5; D is uncertain. Germline V gene sequence: CDR1 MDHEN, CDR2 SYDVKM. V was trimmed by 5 bases and J by 0 bases, leaving 8 bases between them. The CDR3 sequence is 14 residues long.

Here the CDR3 DNA reads TGCGCCAGCAGCCTGCGAACAGGGCTGAACACTGAAGCTTTCTTT. Translating gives CASSLRTGLNTEAFF. The V and J genes are TRBV4-3 and TRBJ1-1; tentatively, D is TRBD1 (6 bases). V dropped 4 bases and J dropped 0 bases, with 12 bases sitting between them. The germline V gene encodes CDR1 LGHNA and CDR2 YSLEER. This CDR3 spans 15 amino acids.